The next 17 T cell receptor beta chains were all read from a single sample in a study of cytomegalovirus exposure and HLA in healthy donors. 60 Vbeta and 13 Jbeta primers were used in PCR. Generated by immunoSEQ multiplex PCR, the TCRdb table keeps only in-frame clones and is missing some. This table holds under 150,000 clones, 75% to 85% found once. Sequencing used PBMCs. All receptors derive from a middle-aged woman in good health and CMV-seropositive.

The chain employs TRBV30 and TRBJ1-4; D is undetermined. V was trimmed by 1 base and J by 7 bases, leaving 13 bases between them. CDR3 length equals 14 residues. The germline gives CDR1 GTSNPN, CDR2 SVGIG (reference sequence). CDR3 DNA sequence: TGTGCCTGGAGTGGCCCGCACCCGAGTGAAAAACTGTTTTTT. Its protein product is CAWSGPHPSEKLFF. Full variable domain (remainder filled in from reference TRBV30 and TRBJ1-4): SQTIHQWPATLVQPVGSPLSLECTVEGTSNPNLYWYRQAAGRGLQLLFYSVGIGQISSEVPQNLSASRPQDRQFILSSKKLLLSDSGFYLCAWSGPHPSEKLFFGSGTQLSVL.

The chain links TRBV5-6 to TRBJ2-7; 11 nucleotides agree with TRBD2. The V segment lost 0 bases and the J segment 1 base; nucleotides outside the gene matches: 9. There are 18 residues in the CDR3. CDR1 SGHDT and CDR2 YYEEEE come from the germline V gene. The CDR3 is CASSLGLAGMWSSYEQYF. In DNA form, the CDR3 reads TGTGCCAGCAGCTTGGGACTAGCGGGGATGTGGTCTTCCTACGAGCAGTACTTC.

J is TRBJ2-2 and V is TRBV2, with TRBD2 identical over 11 bases. Germline V gene sequence: CDR1 SNHLY, CDR2 FYNNEI. CDR3 length equals 18 residues. Trimming at V came to 7 bases and at J to 5 bases, leaving 15 bases not matched to a gene. CDR3: CASKIGQLAGVWTGELFF. In DNA form, the CDR3 reads TGTGCCAGCAAAATCGGACAACTAGCGGGAGTGTGGACCGGGGAGCTGTTTTTT.

This clone is a singleton in its sample. The chain couples TRBV5-1 to TRBJ2-7; the match to TRBD1 covers 9 bases. The CDR3 loop spans 15 amino acids. V lost 4 bases to trimming and J lost 1 base; unmatched junction nucleotides: 6. Germline CDR1 is SGHRS and CDR2 is YFSETQ. CDR3 DNA: TGCGCCAGCAGCGGGGGGACAGGGTTTTCCTACGAGCAGTACTTC. Residues: CASSGGTGFSYEQYF.

The chain joins TRBV4-2 to TRBJ2-7; TRBD2 aligns across 13 bases. Germline assignment: CDR1 LGHNA and CDR2 YNFKEQ. CDR3 length: 16 residues. Germline trimming cut 7 bases from V and 6 bases from J; bases unmatched to any gene: 12. The CDR3 DNA sequence: TGTGCCAGCACCAATATCACTAGCGGGAGGGCCCGCGAGCAGTACTTC. This sequence encodes CASTNITSGRAREQYF.

The V and J genes are TRBV7-2 and TRBJ2-2; 10 nucleotides line up with TRBD2. Looked up from germline, CDR1 is SGHTA and CDR2 is FQGNSA. V was clipped by 3 bases and J by 6 bases; unmatched bases: 4. This CDR3 is 15 amino acids long. The CDR3 coding sequence is TGTGCCAGCAGCTTTACTAGCGGGGTGTCCGGGGAGCTGTTTTTT. Its translation: CASSFTSGVSGELFF.

The J gene is TRBJ1-1, the V gene TRBV5-1; tentatively, D is TRBD1 (5 bases). CDR1 and CDR2 from the germline V gene are SGHRS and YFSETQ. The CDR3 is 17 amino acids. The V gene lost 0 bases and the J gene lost 4 bases, with 19 bases spanning the gap. The CDR3: CASSLAAQGKGRTEAFF. CDR3 nucleotide sequence: TGCGCCAGCAGCTTGGCCGCGCAGGGAAAGGGGCGCACTGAAGCTTTCTTT.

J is TRBJ1-1 and V is TRBV29-1, with 7 bases lining up with TRBD1. The CDR3 extends over 13 amino acids. Germline V gene sequence: CDR1 SQVTM, CDR2 ANQGSEA. The V gene end was trimmed by 6 bases and the J gene end by 0 bases; junction bases not matched to a gene: 4. CDR3 DNA sequence: TGCAGCGTCGGCAGGGGGTTGAACACTGAAGCTTTCTTT. Encoded protein: CSVGRGLNTEAFF.

The rearrangement joins TRBV6-1 to TRBJ2-7; no reliable D call. Germline values: CDR1 MNHNS, CDR2 SASEGT. V lost 2 bases to trimming and J lost 3 bases, with 11 bases between them. The CDR3 sequence is 14 residues long. As DNA, the CDR3 is TGTGCCAGCAGTGAAACGTCCGGGTTCTACGAGCAGTACTTC. Translating it yields CASSETSGFYEQYF.

This clone was seen more than once but under ten times. This rearrangement joins TRBV9 to TRBJ2-1; D is possibly TRBD2 (5 bases). Trimming stripped 4 bases from V and 10 bases from J, with 18 bases between. The CDR3 is 14 amino acids. Germline values: CDR1 SGDLS, CDR2 YYNGEE. CDR3 DNA: TGTGCCAGCAGCCCTACCTCAGAACCGGGGGAGCAGTTCTTC. Protein sequence: CASSPTSEPGEQFF. The full variable domain, in which reference TRBV9 and TRBJ2-1 provide the parts outside the CDR3, is DSGVTQTPKHLITATGQRVTLRCSPRSGDLSVYWYQQSLDQGLQFLIQYYNGEERAKGNILERFSAQQFPDLHSELNLSSLELGDSALYFCASSPTSEPGEQFFGPGTRLTVL.

The chain is built from TRBV7-2 and TRBJ2-1; 12 nucleotides match TRBD2. CDR3 length: 15 residues. The trim removed 6 bases at V and 9 bases at J, leaving 9 bases unmatched. The germline gives CDR1 SGHTA, CDR2 FQGNSA. This CDR3 is CASRLLAGGQSEQFF. In DNA, the CDR3 is TGTGCCAGCAGACTACTAGCGGGAGGCCAAAGTGAGCAGTTCTTC.

On this clone itself: Within the sample, other DNA sequences also encode this same CDR3. The genes are TRBV6-5 and TRBJ2-3; D is perhaps TRBD1 (6 bases). Germline loops: CDR1 MNHEY, CDR2 SVGAGI. This CDR3 region has 13 residues. With 4 bases removed from V and 5 bases from J, the gap between germline ends came to 10 bases. In DNA, the CDR3 is TGTGCCAGCAGTTTGGGGGCCGGAGATACGCAGTATTTT. Translated, it gives CASSLGAGDTQYF.

This chain links TRBV19 with TRBJ2-5, with 11 nucleotides matching TRBD2. The CDR3 covers 16 residues. The germline V gene has CDR1 LNHDA and CDR2 SQIVND (reference sequence). After removal of 3 bases from V and 2 bases from J, the junction contained 5 bases not matched to a gene. The CDR3 DNA reads as TGTGCCAGTAGTATGTTCCTAGCGGGGGGACAAGAGACCCAGTACTTC. Protein: CASSMFLAGGQETQYF.

The gene calls are TRBV27 and TRBJ1-2, with TRBD1 as a possible D gene (5 bases). The CDR3 runs to 15 residues. Germline CDR1 is MNHEY and CDR2 is SMNVEV (reference sequence). Trimming took off 0 bases at V and 4 bases at J, with 12 bases between the two ends. The CDR3 protein is CASSLSAQGAYGYTF. The CDR3 DNA is TGTGCCAGCAGTTTATCAGCGCAGGGTGCCTATGGCTACACCTTC.

CDR3 coding DNA: TGTGCCAGCAGCTTAGGTCCGGGAGATGAGCAGTTCTTC. Encoded protein: CASSLGPGDEQFF. The chain carries TRBV7-3 and TRBJ2-1, with D possibly TRBD2 on 6 matching bases. The CDR3 sequence is 13 residues long. V shed 2 bases and J shed 8 bases, with 10 bases lying between them. Germline V gives CDR1 SGHTA, CDR2 FQGTGA.

CDR3 sequence reads: CASSQGPGGYTF. The DNA for the CDR3 is TGCGCCAGCAGCCAAGGTCCAGGTGGCTACACCTTC. J is TRBJ1-2 and V is TRBV4-3; D uncertain. Trimming stripped 1 base from V and 7 bases from J, with 7 bases between. The CDR3 extends over 12 amino acids. The germline V gene has CDR1 LGHNA and CDR2 YSLEER.

With respect to this clone: At one of its ends the junction is not consistent with the germline gene, which may arise from a read error. CDR3 region: CVSSLSGTGDFEQFF. The CDR3 coding sequence is TGTGTCAGCAGCCTTAGCGGGACAGGGGATTTCGAGCAGTTCTTC. This chain uses TRBV4-2 with TRBJ2-1; 10 nucleotides align to TRBD1. The germline V gene has CDR1 LGHNA and CDR2 YNFKEQ. The CDR3 runs 15 residues.